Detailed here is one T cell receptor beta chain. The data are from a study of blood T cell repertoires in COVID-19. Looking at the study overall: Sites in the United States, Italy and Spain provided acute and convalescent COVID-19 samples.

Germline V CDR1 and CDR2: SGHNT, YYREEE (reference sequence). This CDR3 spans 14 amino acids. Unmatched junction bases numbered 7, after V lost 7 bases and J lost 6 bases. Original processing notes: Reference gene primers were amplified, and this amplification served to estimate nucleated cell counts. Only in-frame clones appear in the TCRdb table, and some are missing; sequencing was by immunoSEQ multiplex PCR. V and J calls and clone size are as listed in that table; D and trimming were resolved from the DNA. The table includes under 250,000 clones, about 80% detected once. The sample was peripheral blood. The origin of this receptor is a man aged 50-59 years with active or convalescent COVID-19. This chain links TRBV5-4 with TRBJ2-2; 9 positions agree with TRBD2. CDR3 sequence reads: CASEAGGAAGELFF. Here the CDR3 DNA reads TGTGCCAGCGAGGCGGGGGGGGCGGCCGGGGAGCTGTTTTTT.